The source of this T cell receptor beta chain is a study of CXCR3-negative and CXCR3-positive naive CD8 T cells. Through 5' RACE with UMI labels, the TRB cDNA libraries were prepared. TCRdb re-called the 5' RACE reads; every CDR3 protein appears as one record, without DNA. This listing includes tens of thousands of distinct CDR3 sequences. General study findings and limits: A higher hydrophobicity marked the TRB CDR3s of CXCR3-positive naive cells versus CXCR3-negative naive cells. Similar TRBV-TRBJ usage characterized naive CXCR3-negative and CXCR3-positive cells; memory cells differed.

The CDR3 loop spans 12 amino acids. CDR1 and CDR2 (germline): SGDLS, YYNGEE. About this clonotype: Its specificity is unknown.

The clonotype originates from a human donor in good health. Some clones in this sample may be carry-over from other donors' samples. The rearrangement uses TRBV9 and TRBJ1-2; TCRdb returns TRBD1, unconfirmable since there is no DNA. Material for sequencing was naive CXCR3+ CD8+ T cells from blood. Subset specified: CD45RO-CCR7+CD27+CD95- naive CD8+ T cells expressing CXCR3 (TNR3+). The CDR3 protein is CASSHTDSVYTF.